This entry lists 21 T cell receptor beta chains sequenced from one sample in a study of control samples from healthy donors and cancer patients. Generated by immunoSEQ multiplex PCR, the TCRdb table keeps only in-frame clones and is missing some. Of fewer than 50,000 clones listed, over 85% are singletons. What was sequenced was PBMCs. The receptors stem from a man between 25 and 39 years old with colorectal cancer.

This clone occurred once. V usage is TRBV18 and J usage is TRBJ1-2; a weak D match, TRBD1 (5 bases). Trimming took 6 bases from V and 4 from J, leaving 21 bases between them. Germline lookup yields CDR1 KGHSH and CDR2 LQKENI. The CDR3 extends over 16 amino acids. The CDR3 spells CASSTSGTEHPYGYTF. In DNA form, the CDR3 reads TGTGCCAGCTCCACATCCGGGACGGAGCACCCCTATGGCTACACCTTC.

A single count supports this clone. The chain's CDR3 is CASGLGDFGTEAFF. CDR3 DNA sequence: TGTGCTAGTGGTTTGGGGGATTTCGGCACTGAAGCTTTCTTT. The gene calls are TRBV12-5 and TRBJ1-1, with no clear D. Germline V lookup: CDR1 LGHNT, CDR2 FRNRAP. This CDR3 spans 14 amino acids. Trimming stripped 1 base from V and 4 bases from J, with 10 bases between. Based on the CDR3 plus reference TRBV12-5 and TRBJ1-1, the full variable domain is DARVTQTPRHKVTEMGQEVTMRCQPILGHNTVFWYRQTMMQGLELLAYFRNRAPLDDSGMPKDRFSAEMPDATLATLKIQPSEPRDSAVYFCASGLGDFGTEAFFGQGTRLTVV.

This clone came up a few times. V and J are TRBV4-3 and TRBJ2-3, with D tentatively TRBD2 (5 bases). V lost 0 bases and J lost 1, with 8 bases in between. In germline, CDR1 is LGHNA, CDR2 YSLEER. This CDR3 comprises 15 residues. CDR3 DNA: TGCGCCAGCAGCCAAGAAATGAGGGGCACAGATACGCAGTATTTT. It yields the protein CASSQEMRGTDTQYF.

The V and J genes are TRBV4-3 and TRBJ2-2; D gene unclear. The CDR3 has 16 residues. The V gene lost 0 bases and the J gene lost 5 bases, with 13 bases spanning the gap. The germline gives CDR1 LGHNA, CDR2 YSLEER. The CDR3 protein is CASSQDRFSRTGELFF. In DNA form, the CDR3 reads TGCGCCAGCAGCCAAGATCGTTTCTCGAGGACCGGGGAGCTGTTTTTT.

This clone was seen just once. The chain combines TRBV2 with TRBJ2-7; D is unclear. The CDR3 covers 12 residues. V lost 3 bases and J 7 bases, leaving 10 bases between the germline ends. In germline, CDR1 is SNHLY, CDR2 FYNNEI. The CDR3 region is CASSDQTREQYF. The CDR3 nucleotides read TGTGCCAGCAGTGACCAGACGAGGGAGCAGTACTTC.

The chain combines TRBV5-4 with TRBJ2-6, with a tentative D call TRBD1 (6 bases). Germline V gene lookup returns CDR1 SGHNT and CDR2 YYREEE (reference sequence). This CDR3 comprises 16 residues. V gave up 0 bases and J gave up 3 bases, with 10 bases separating them. The CDR3 nucleotides are TGTGCCAGCAGCTTGGGGGGGCCGGATGGGGCCAACGTCCTGACTTTC. Translating it yields CASSLGGPDGANVLTF.

This clone was seen only a few times. This chain joins TRBV12-3 or TRBV12-4 and TRBJ1-2; no clear D. The CDR3 sequence is 11 residues long. Trimming removed 4 bases at V and 6 bases at J, with 6 bases between. CDR3 nucleotide sequence: TGTGCCAGCAGTTCTAGCGATGGCTACACCTTC. It yields the protein CASSSSDGYTF.

This chain connects TRBV4-3 to TRBJ1-6, with D perhaps TRBD1 (6 bases). Trimming pared 4 bases from V and 5 bases from J, leaving 21 bases between. The CDR3 contains 18 residues. CDR1 is LGHNA and CDR2 is YSLEER in the germline V gene. CDR3 sequence: CASSPNSGTQANNSPLHF. For the CDR3, the DNA is TGCGCCAGCAGCCCGAACTCCGGGACACAAGCGAATAATTCACCCCTCCACTTT.

The genes are TRBV29-1 and TRBJ2-2, with D unresolved. The V gene lost 1 base and the J gene lost 0 bases, with 3 bases spanning the gap. The CDR3 runs to 13 residues. Per the germline V gene, CDR1 is SQVTM and CDR2 is ANQGSEA. Written as DNA, the CDR3 is TGCAGCGTTGAAGGTTCGAACACCGGGGAGCTGTTTTTT. It translates to CSVEGSNTGELFF.

The chain couples TRBV13 to TRBJ1-1; no clear D. The CDR3 has 19 residues. The germline gives CDR1 PRHDT, CDR2 FYEKMQ (reference sequence). V dropped 5 bases and J dropped 0 bases, with 25 bases sitting between them. CDR3 loop: CASSPDGLDRVAMNTEAFF. The CDR3, as DNA: TGTGCCAGCAGCCCAGATGGGCTGGATCGTGTTGCCATGAACACTGAAGCTTTCTTT.

The chain recombines TRBV9 with TRBJ2-2; perhaps TRBD2 as D (5 bases). This CDR3 has 14 amino acids. CDR1 SGDLS and CDR2 YYNGEE come from the germline V gene. The V gene lost 4 bases and the J gene lost 6 bases, with 13 bases spanning the gap. CDR3 residues: CASSFPSGSGELFF. The CDR3 DNA follows: TGTGCCAGCAGCTTCCCCTCGGGGTCCGGGGAGCTGTTTTTT.

This clone is a singleton in its sample. The chain combines TRBV29-1 with TRBJ2-2; perhaps TRBD2 as D (5 bases). There are 12 residues in the CDR3. The V and J ends lost 4 bases and 5 bases respectively, with 8 bases between them. The germline gives CDR1 SQVTM, CDR2 ANQGSEA. The CDR3 sequence is CSVARGTGELFF. The CDR3 DNA reads TGCAGCGTTGCTAGAGGGACCGGGGAGCTGTTTTTT.

The V and J genes are TRBV20-1 and TRBJ1-1, with 10 bases lining up with TRBD1. CDR1 is DFQATT and CDR2 is SNEGSKA in the germline V gene (reference sequence). With V trimmed by 3 bases and J by 8 bases, 12 bases remained unmatched. This CDR3 is 15 amino acids long. CDR3 residues: CSASDPSGTGDEAFF. CDR3 bases: TGCAGTGCTAGTGACCCATCCGGGACAGGGGACGAAGCTTTCTTT.

The chain couples TRBV19 to TRBJ1-3; D perhaps matches TRBD1 (6 bases). The CDR3 loop spans 15 amino acids. Looked up from germline, CDR1 is LNHDA and CDR2 is SQIVND (reference sequence). Deletions cut 7 bases from V and 7 bases from J, with 20 bases between. The CDR3 sequence is CASKPATGTINTIYF. The CDR3 DNA sequence: TGTGCCAGTAAACCAGCGACAGGAACCATTAACACCATATATTTT.

The chain recombines TRBV24-1 with TRBJ2-3; 13 positions agree with TRBD2. This CDR3 contains 15 residues. V lost 6 bases, J lost 7 bases, and 6 bases stayed unmatched. Germline-derived CDR1 and CDR2 are KGHDR and SFDVKD. CDR3 region: CATSQTSGGPNTQYF. The CDR3 DNA reads TGTGCCACCAGTCAGACTAGCGGGGGGCCTAATACGCAGTATTTT.

The chain combines TRBV20-1 with TRBJ1-2; D not resolved. The CDR3 is 11 residues long. Germline V lookup: CDR1 DFQATT, CDR2 SNEGSKA (reference sequence). The V end lost 3 bases, the J end lost 10 bases, and 12 bases lay between the germline ends. In DNA form, the CDR3 reads TGCAGTGCTAGCTTAATAACTGACTACACCTTC. This sequence encodes CSASLITDYTF.

V is TRBV9 and J is TRBJ1-1; weak D call: TRBD1 (5 bases). The CDR3 loop spans 16 amino acids. Deletions cut 3 bases from V and 6 bases from J, with 21 bases between. Germline CDR1 and CDR2: SGDLS and YYNGEE. CDR3 amino acids: CASSAPRGREGAEAFF. In DNA, the CDR3 is TGTGCCAGCAGCGCCCCCCGGGGCAGGGAGGGTGCTGAAGCTTTCTTT.

This chain connects TRBV4-2 to TRBJ2-1, with 11 bases lining up with TRBD2. Germline CDR1 is LGHNA and CDR2 is YNFKEQ. The CDR3 sequence is 16 residues long. The trim removed 0 bases at V and 4 bases at J, leaving 2 bases unmatched. CDR3 sequence reads: CASSQESSGGYNEQFF. DNA for the CDR3: TGTGCCAGCAGCCAAGAGTCTAGCGGGGGGTACAATGAGCAGTTCTTC.

The genes are TRBV24-1 and TRBJ2-1, with TRBD1 matching over 7 bases. Germline assignment: CDR1 KGHDR and CDR2 SFDVKD. V lost 0 bases, J lost 0 bases, and 4 bases stayed unmatched. CDR3 size: 17 residues. CDR3 DNA: TGTGCCACCAGTGATTTGGCCGGGACAGCCTCCTACAATGAGCAGTTCTTC. Protein product: CATSDLAGTASYNEQFF.

The genes are TRBV6-5 and TRBJ1-5; D call uncertain. With 6 bases removed from V and 2 bases from J, the gap between germline ends came to 11 bases. The length of the CDR3 is 14 residues. Germline CDR1 is MNHEY and CDR2 is SVGAGI. The CDR3 coding sequence is TGTGCCAGCAGCATCGAACTTGGCAATCAGCCCCAGCATTTT. It translates to CASSIELGNQPQHF.

The V and J genes are TRBV6-5 and TRBJ2-6; D unclear. Trimming cost V 2 bases and J 4 bases, with 9 bases left between them. In germline, CDR1 is MNHEY, CDR2 SVGAGI. The CDR3 is 15 residues long. CDR3 residues: CASSYHTRGANVLTF. Here the CDR3 DNA reads TGTGCCAGCAGTTACCACACAAGGGGGGCCAACGTCCTGACTTTC.